Shown below are 23 T cell receptor beta chains from a single sample sequenced in a study of Graves' ophthalmopathy and Graves' hyperthyroidism. Beta-chain TCR CDR3 regions were amplified from RNA transcripts. The first round was an RT-PCR with HTBI primers, and the second round was a multiplex PCR. Using its own MiXCR run on the multiplex PCR reads, TCRdb lists one record per CDR3 protein. Of about 1.1 million distinct CDR3 sequences listed, approximately 35% are singletons. Sequencing input: peripheral blood or thyroid tissue (not recorded which). These receptors were obtained from an adult man with Graves' hyperthyroidism.

The chain has TRBV10-3 and TRBJ2-7; 11 bases match TRBD2. The length of the CDR3 is 16 residues. The J segment lost 6 bases and the V segment lost 5 bases, leaving 12 bases of the junction unmatched. Germline V gene lookup returns CDR1 ENHRY and CDR2 SYGVKD. The CDR3 region has the DNA TGTGCCATCAGTCGAACCGGGCTAGCGGGAGGATCCGAGCAGTACTTC. Amino acid sequence: CAISRTGLAGGSEQYF.

This clonotype has just a few counts. A much larger clonotype is one base distant, so this may be a read error. The chain has TRBV10-3 and TRBJ1-1; TRBD1 aligns across 9 bases. Per the germline V gene, CDR1 is ENHRY and CDR2 is SYGVKD. CDR3 size: 15 residues. V shed 6 bases and J 1 base; nucleotides not matched to a gene: 6. In DNA form, the CDR3 reads TGTGCCATCAGACAGGGGGCTTACGCGAACACTGAAGCTTTCTTT. Encoded protein: CAIRQGAYANTEAFF.

This clonotype was found a few times. This chain joins TRBV20-1 and TRBJ1-2; 7 positions agree with TRBD1. CDR1 and CDR2 (germline): DFQATT, SNEGSKA (reference sequence). Trimming cost V 4 bases and J 5 bases; bases outside gene matches: 13. This CDR3 region has 15 residues. The CDR3 spells CSATHLRQGEYGYTF. CDR3 coding DNA: TGCAGTGCTACCCACCTCCGACAGGGTGAATATGGCTACACCTTC.

The chain is built from TRBV10-3 and TRBJ2-6; D is perhaps TRBD1 (6 bases). Trimming took off 2 bases at V and 4 bases at J, with 6 bases between the two ends. The length of the CDR3 is 14 residues. Germline CDR1 reads ENHRY; CDR2 reads SYGVKD. The CDR3 loop reads CAISEGTGANVLTF. CDR3 bases: TGTGCCATCAGTGAGGGGACAGGGGCCAACGTCCTGACTTTC.

The CDR3 loop is CASSVAEGGEQFF. CDR3 in DNA: TGTGCCAGCAGCGTAGCGGAGGGGGGTGAGCAGTTCTTC. V is TRBV9 and J is TRBJ2-7, with D perhaps matching TRBD1 or TRBD2 (6 bases each). The J call is doubtful: the DNA matches TRBJ2-1 better. The CDR3 spans 13 residues. Germline V lookup: CDR1 SGDLS, CDR2 YYNGEE.

V usage is TRBV7-9 and J usage is TRBJ1-2; 10 bases fit TRBD1. Germline V gene sequence: CDR1 SEHNR, CDR2 FQNEAQ (reference sequence). V lost 2 bases to trimming and J lost 3 bases; unmatched junction nucleotides: 6. This CDR3 has 16 residues. CDR3 nucleotide sequence: TGTGCCAGCAGCTTATTACCGGGACAGGGGTACTATGGCTACACCTTC. It encodes CASSLLPGQGYYGYTF.

In its sample, this clonotype was seen a few times. The chain joins TRBV5-5 to TRBJ2-2; maybe TRBD2 (6 bases). V was trimmed by 4 bases and J by 4 bases, leaving 14 bases between them. Per the germline V gene, CDR1 is SGHKS and CDR2 is YYEKEE (reference sequence). The CDR3 is 15 residues long. CDR3 in amino acids: CASSLTKTSTGELFF. The CDR3 DNA reads TGTGCCAGCAGCCTGACTAAGACTAGCACCGGGGAGCTGTTTTTT.

This clonotype came up many times. The chain couples TRBV2 to TRBJ1-5; D may be TRBD1 (6 bases). The ends were cut back, 5 bases at V and 1 base at J, with 12 bases in the middle. CDR3 length equals 15 residues. Germline V gives CDR1 SNHLY, CDR2 FYNNEI. The CDR3 sequence: CASSPRGQSNQPQHF. The CDR3 DNA reads TGTGCCAGCAGTCCCCGGGGGCAAAGCAATCAGCCCCAGCATTTT.

The rearrangement joins TRBV20-1 to TRBJ2-7, with D possibly being TRBD1 (5 bases). Between the trimmed V and J ends, which lost 2 bases and 3 bases, there was a span of 8 bases. The length of the CDR3 is 12 residues. CDR1 DFQATT and CDR2 SNEGSKA come from the germline V gene (reference sequence). The CDR3 region has the DNA TGCAGTGCTAGACTAGGGGACTACGAGCAGTACTTC. Translation gives CSARLGDYEQYF.

The rearrangement joins TRBV28 to TRBJ1-1; D may be TRBD1 (5 bases). The CDR3 is 15 residues long. Deletions cut 5 bases from V and 0 bases from J, with 13 bases between. In germline, CDR1 is MDHEN, CDR2 SYDVKM. CDR3 sequence: CASSTRWGMNTEAFF. Written as DNA, the CDR3 is TGTGCCAGCAGTACTAGATGGGGCATGAACACTGAAGCTTTCTTT.

This clonotype was counted a few times. The chain has TRBV6-5 and TRBJ1-1; TRBD1 matches 11 bases. Trimming removed 4 bases from V and 10 bases from J; junction bases left unmatched: 5. The CDR3 consists of 13 residues. The germline CDR1 and CDR2 sequences are MNHEY and SVGAGI. CDR3 nucleotides: TGTGCCAGCAGTTCCGGGACAGGGGGTTCAGCTTTCTTT. It is translated as CASSSGTGGSAFF.

In its sample, this clonotype was seen many times. The V call is TRBV20-1, the J call TRBJ2-5; D is perhaps TRBD1 or TRBD2 (5 bases each). Trimming left V 1 base short and J 6 bases short, with 9 bases between. The CDR3 contains 12 residues. CDR1 and CDR2 from the germline V gene are DFQATT and SNEGSKA (reference sequence). CDR3 in amino acids: CSARAGGKTQYF. CDR3 in DNA: TGCAGTGCTAGAGCTGGGGGAAAGACCCAGTACTTC.

This clonotype was recorded at least ten times. This sequence joins TRBV2 and TRBJ2-2, with D hard to call. This CDR3 contains 15 residues. Germline-derived CDR1 and CDR2 are SNHLY and FYNNEI. Trimming took off 4 bases at V and 0 bases at J, with 9 bases between the two ends. CDR3 nucleotide sequence: TGTGCCAGCAGTGGTAACAGCGCGAACACCGGGGAGCTGTTTTTT. Translated, it gives CASSGNSANTGELFF.

This clonotype turned up a few times. This may be a read error, as it is one base from a much larger clone. The chain has TRBV10-3 and TRBJ1-2, with D perhaps TRBD1 (5 bases). This CDR3 comprises 13 residues. Germline CDR1 reads ENHRY; CDR2 reads SYGVKD. The V gene lost 6 bases and the J gene lost 4 bases, with 12 bases spanning the gap. The CDR3: CAISPPGLYGYTF. DNA of the CDR3: TGTGCCATCAGCCCCCCGGGGCTCTATGGCTACACCTTC.

This chain connects TRBV7-8 to TRBJ2-5; 7 nucleotides line up with TRBD1. The germline V gene has CDR1 SGHVS and CDR2 FQNEAQ. With 0 bases clipped from V and 2 bases from J, the junction kept 9 bases outside the gene matches. The CDR3 has 17 residues. CDR3 sequence reads: CASSLATGVKRQETQYF. The CDR3 DNA reads TGTGCCAGCAGCTTAGCTACAGGGGTGAAGAGACAAGAGACCCAGTACTTC.

This clonotype occurred many times. The chain couples TRBV10-2 to TRBJ1-5; 8 bases align to TRBD1. With 6 bases clipped from V and 4 bases from J, the junction kept 8 bases outside the gene matches. Germline CDR1 reads WSHSY; CDR2 reads SAAADI. This CDR3 comprises 15 residues. CDR3 amino acids: CASSPGQDLNQPQHF. The CDR3 bases are TGCGCCAGCAGCCCGGGACAGGACTTAAATCAGCCCCAGCATTTT.

This clonotype has a count of ten or more. The chain carries TRBV20-1 and TRBJ1-5; 7 bases are a match to TRBD1. Germline lookup yields CDR1 DFQATT and CDR2 SNEGSKA (reference sequence). CDR3 length: 14 amino acids. Germline trimming cut 3 bases from V and 5 bases from J; bases unmatched to any gene: 7. DNA for the CDR3: TGCAGTGCTAGGGGAACAGGGGAGGATCAGCCCCAGCATTTT. Residues: CSARGTGEDQPQHF.

This clonotype was counted at least ten times. V and J are TRBV20-1 and TRBJ1-1, with a tentative D call TRBD1 (5 bases). The CDR3 runs 12 residues. CDR1 and CDR2 from the germline V gene are DFQATT and SNEGSKA (reference sequence). V was clipped by 0 bases and J by 8 bases, with 10 bases between them. CDR3 loop: CSARDWTREAFF. The DNA for the CDR3 is TGCAGTGCTAGAGACTGGACAAGGGAAGCTTTCTTT.

This clonotype has ten or more counts. This chain connects TRBV5-1 to TRBJ1-4; 8 positions match TRBD1. Germline V gene lookup returns CDR1 SGHRS and CDR2 YFSETQ. V shed 5 bases, J shed 5 bases, and the junction held 8 bases outside the gene matches. The CDR3 runs to 15 residues. CDR3 DNA sequence: TGCGCCAGCAGTAGATCCGGGACAGGCAATGAAAAACTGTTTTTT. This translates into CASSRSGTGNEKLFF.

This clonotype was detected many times. This chain links TRBV14 with TRBJ1-2; D uncertain. Germline CDR1 reads SGHDN; CDR2 reads FVKESK. This CDR3 spans 13 amino acids. V dropped 4 bases and J dropped 0 bases, with 6 bases sitting between them. The CDR3 nucleotides read TGTGCCAGCAGCCCTTTTTCTAACTATGGCTACACCTTC. This codes for CASSPFSNYGYTF.

The rearrangement links TRBV9 to TRBJ2-6; D may correspond to TRBD1 or TRBD2 (5 bases each). The CDR3 is 17 residues long. CDR1 is SGDLS and CDR2 is YYNGEE in the germline V gene. Deletions cut 4 bases from V and 2 bases from J, with 16 bases between. The CDR3 sequence is CASSRAGWGPGANVLTF. The CDR3, as DNA: TGTGCCAGCAGCCGCGCCGGGTGGGGACCTGGGGCCAACGTCCTGACTTTC.

The J gene is TRBJ2-2, the V gene TRBV7-8; TRBD1 agrees at 7 bases. Germline CDR1 is SGHVS and CDR2 is FQNEAQ. CDR3 length: 16 amino acids. V gave up 4 bases and J gave up 9 bases; unmatched junction bases: 14. The CDR3 loop is CASSSLTGMILRELFF. CDR3 nucleotides: TGTGCCAGCAGCTCTCTGACAGGGATGATTCTACGGGAGCTGTTTTTT.

This clonotype was recorded many times. This sequence joins TRBV7-9 and TRBJ1-2; a weak D match, TRBD1 (6 bases). Germline loops: CDR1 SEHNR, CDR2 FQNEAQ (reference sequence). The CDR3 loop spans 13 amino acids. V lost 2 bases and J 8 bases, leaving 12 bases between the germline ends. The CDR3 coding sequence is TGTGCCAGCAGCTTACCACAGGGAGGCGGCTACACCTTC. Residues: CASSLPQGGGYTF.